Listed here are 22 T cell receptor beta chains from one sample, sequenced in a study of immune cell composition in non-small cell lung cancer. Method: immunoSEQ multiplex PCR; TCRdb's copy keeps in-frame clones and lacks some. The table lists around 3,000 clones, about 75% of them singletons. Sequences were obtained from lung tumor tissue. These receptors all stem from a human donor with non-small cell lung cancer.

J is TRBJ1-5 and V is TRBV27, with D tentatively TRBD1 (6 bases). The CDR3 contains 16 residues. Germline values: CDR1 MNHEY, CDR2 SMNVEV (reference sequence). V gave up 6 bases and J gave up 9 bases, with 24 bases separating them. CDR3 DNA: TGTGCCAGCAGCCCCGAAGGCAGGGGCCGAGGTGGGCCCCAGCATTTT. Translation gives CASSPEGRGRGGPQHF.

The chain's CDR3 is CASSLTPRGSQYF. For the CDR3, the DNA is TGTGCCAGCAGCTTAACTCCCAGGGGTTCGCAGTACTTC. The genes are TRBV11-3 and TRBJ2-7, with D possibly being TRBD1 (6 bases). Per germline, CDR1 SGHNT and CDR2 YENEEA. The CDR3 extends over 13 amino acids. Trimming took 2 bases from V and 9 from J, leaving 14 bases between them.

V usage is TRBV30 and J usage is TRBJ1-3, with 9 positions matching TRBD1. Germline V lookup: CDR1 GTSNPN, CDR2 SVGIG (reference sequence). The CDR3 is made up of 15 amino acids. The CDR3 DNA sequence: TGTGCTGGGTCTACCGGGACAGGGATAACTGACACCATATATTTT. It translates to CAGSTGTGITDTIYF.

This clone was seen a few times. The V gene is TRBV5-5, the J gene TRBJ1-2, with D possibly being TRBD1 (6 bases). The CDR3 is 14 amino acids. Germline V gene lookup returns CDR1 SGHKS and CDR2 YYEKEE (reference sequence). V lost 1 base and J lost 1, with 8 bases in between. The CDR3 sequence: CASSLPDSNYGYTF. The CDR3 DNA is TGTGCCAGCAGCTTGCCGGACAGTAACTATGGCTACACCTTC. Looking up the rest from reference TRBV5-5 and TRBJ1-2 gives the full variable domain: DAGVTQSPTHLIKTRGQQVTLRCSPISGHKSVSWYQQVLGQGPQFIFQYYEKEERGRGNFPDRFSARQFPNYSSELNVNALLLGDSALYLCASSLPDSNYGYTFGSGTRLTVV.

V and J are TRBV29-1 and TRBJ2-3; 8 nucleotides match TRBD1. V lost 7 bases to trimming and J lost 2 bases; unmatched junction nucleotides: 8. This CDR3 has 14 residues. Germline V gene lookup returns CDR1 SQVTM and CDR2 ANQGSEA. Here the CDR3 reads CSARQGFNTDTQYF. The CDR3 DNA reads as TGCAGCGCCCGACAGGGGTTCAACACAGATACGCAGTATTTT.

This chain links TRBV4-3 with TRBJ1-2; D possibly corresponds to TRBD1 (5 bases). The CDR3 consists of 13 residues. With 4 bases removed from V and 0 bases from J, the gap between germline ends came to 6 bases. Germline CDR1 reads LGHNA; CDR2 reads YSLEER. The CDR3 DNA is TGCGCCAGCAGCCTGACAGCTAACTATGGCTACACCTTC. Its protein product is CASSLTANYGYTF.

The V and J genes are TRBV11-1 and TRBJ1-1; 7 bases map to TRBD1. Germline-derived CDR1 and CDR2 are SGHAT and FQDESV (reference sequence). The CDR3 length is 14 residues. The junction had 3 bases not matched to a gene; V was cut back by 1 base and J by 4 bases. The CDR3 coding sequence is TGTGCCAGCAGCTTAGAGGGGGCGGTCACTGAAGCTTTCTTT. Its translation: CASSLEGAVTEAFF.

V usage is TRBV9 and J usage is TRBJ1-5, with a possible D match to TRBD1 (6 bases). There are 14 residues in the CDR3. The germline gives CDR1 SGDLS, CDR2 YYNGEE. The germline V and J ends were trimmed by 3 bases and 1 base, with 8 bases remaining between them. The CDR3 loop reads CASSAGASNQPQHF. The CDR3 DNA sequence: TGTGCCAGCAGCGCAGGGGCCAGCAATCAGCCCCAGCATTTT.

The V and J genes are TRBV19 and TRBJ1-5, with 7 positions matching TRBD1. Trimming took 3 bases from V and 7 from J; bases not matched to a gene: 6. From germline, CDR1 is LNHDA and CDR2 SQIVND (reference sequence). The CDR3 contains 14 residues. In nucleotides, the CDR3 is TGTGCCAGTAGTATGACCCACAGGGGCCAGCCCCAGCATTTT. Its translation is CASSMTHRGQPQHF. The whole variable domain, remainder taken from reference TRBV19 and TRBJ1-5, is DGGITQSPKYLFRKEGQNVTLSCEQNLNHDAMYWYRQDPGQGLRLIYYSQIVNDFQKGDIAEGYSVSREKKESFPLTVTSAQKNPTAFYLCASSMTHRGQPQHFGDGTRLSIL.

The chain joins TRBV15 to TRBJ2-3; maybe TRBD2 (6 bases). The CDR3 loop spans 17 amino acids. Germline V CDR1 and CDR2: LNHNV, YYDKDF (reference sequence). With 1 base removed from V and 2 bases from J, the gap between germline ends came to 16 bases. The CDR3 protein is CATSRGGTDRYTDTQYF. The CDR3 coding sequence is TGTGCCACCAGCAGAGGCGGGACCGATAGGTACACAGATACGCAGTATTTT. The entire variable domain, with the rest obtained from reference TRBV15 and TRBJ2-3, is as follows: DAMVIQNPRYQVTQFGKPVTLSCSQTLNHNVMYWYQQKSSQAPKLLFHYYDKDFNNEADTPDNFQSRRPNTSFCFLDIRSPGLGDTAMYLCATSRGGTDRYTDTQYFGPGTRLTVL.

CDR3 sequence (DNA): TGTGCCAGCGGGGGACAGGTAGCCCTCAATGAGCAGTTCTTC. It is translated as CASGGQVALNEQFF. The genes are TRBV5-5 and TRBJ2-1, with 8 positions matching TRBD1. The germline gives CDR1 SGHKS, CDR2 YYEKEE (reference sequence). J gave up 6 bases and V 7 bases, and 9 bases lay outside the gene matches. The CDR3 spans 14 residues.

The chain recombines TRBV5-1 with TRBJ1-1, with a possible D match to TRBD1 (6 bases). The CDR3 contains 15 residues. Germline assignment: CDR1 SGHRS and CDR2 YFSETQ. V shed 1 base and J shed 1 base, with 11 bases lying between them. The CDR3 reads CASSLPGGKNTEAFF. The CDR3 nucleotides read TGCGCCAGCAGCTTGCCGGGGGGCAAGAACACTGAAGCTTTCTTT.

The chain employs TRBV6-1 and TRBJ1-1; D is undetermined. The CDR3 is 14 residues long. Trimming removed 2 bases from V and 7 bases from J, with 14 bases in between. Germline CDR1 reads MNHNS; CDR2 reads SASEGT. The CDR3 loop is CASSELPGQSEAFF. In nucleotides, the CDR3 is TGTGCCAGCAGTGAACTGCCAGGTCAGAGTGAAGCTTTCTTT.

This clone is large by share. The J gene is TRBJ2-7, the V gene TRBV5-1; D is possibly TRBD2 (5 bases). The CDR3 has 13 residues. V gave up 4 bases and J gave up 7 bases, with 15 bases separating them. Germline V gene lookup returns CDR1 SGHRS and CDR2 YFSETQ. The CDR3 loop is CASSRWGEGEQYF. CDR3 DNA sequence: TGCGCCAGCAGCCGTTGGGGAGAAGGGGAGCAGTACTTC.

V and J are TRBV18 and TRBJ2-7; TRBD1 might be the D (6 bases). The CDR3 loop spans 14 amino acids. Germline V gene lookup returns CDR1 KGHSH and CDR2 LQKENI. Trimming shortened V by 5 bases and J by 2 bases, and 13 bases separated the two germline ends. The chain's CDR3 is CASSGTGTPYEQYF. The CDR3 DNA sequence: TGTGCCAGCTCAGGCACCGGGACACCCTACGAGCAGTACTTC.

This chain uses TRBV5-1 with TRBJ2-6; TRBD1 agrees at 8 bases. With V trimmed by 4 bases and J by 3 bases, 12 bases remained unmatched. The germline V gene has CDR1 SGHRS and CDR2 YFSETQ. CDR3 length: 18 residues. CDR3 in amino acids: CASSPLAAGGIGANVLTF. DNA of the CDR3: TGCGCCAGCAGCCCCTTGGCGGCAGGGGGCATTGGGGCCAACGTCCTGACTTTC.

The chain links TRBV2 to TRBJ2-7, with TRBD2 identical over 9 bases. Germline trimming cut 2 bases from V and 2 bases from J; bases unmatched to any gene: 4. This CDR3 is built from 15 residues. Looked up from germline, CDR1 is SNHLY and CDR2 is FYNNEI. Written as DNA, the CDR3 is TGTGCCAGCAGTGAACTACTAGCGGGCACCTACGAGCAGTACTTC. It codes for CASSELLAGTYEQYF.

This chain joins TRBV7-2 and TRBJ1-5; D is unresolved. Germline values: CDR1 SGHTA, CDR2 FQGNSA. This CDR3 contains 13 residues. Trimming took 5 bases from V and 4 from J, leaving 9 bases between them. The CDR3 sequence is CASSPRENQPQHF. The CDR3, as DNA: TGTGCCAGCAGCCCGCGGGAGAATCAGCCCCAGCATTTT. The whole variable domain, remainder taken from reference TRBV7-2 and TRBJ1-5, is GAGVSQSPSNKVTEKGKDVELRCDPISGHTALYWYRQSLGQGLEFLIYFQGNSAPDKSGLPSDRFSAERTGGSVSTLTIQRTQQEDSAVYLCASSPRENQPQHFGDGTRLSIL.

In its sample, this clone was seen once. This chain joins TRBV30 and TRBJ2-5; 12 positions match TRBD2. The CDR3 totals 16 residues. Germline CDR1 and CDR2: GTSNPN and SVGIG (reference sequence). J was trimmed by 1 base and V by 1 base; bases with no gene match: 4. The DNA of the CDR3 is TGTGCCTGGAGTGAACTAGCGGGAGGCCCCCAAGAGACCCAGTACTTC. Translated: CAWSELAGGPQETQYF.

The chain carries TRBV7-2 and TRBJ2-2; D is possibly TRBD1 (6 bases). CDR3 length: 13 amino acids. Germline lookup yields CDR1 SGHTA and CDR2 FQGNSA. V was pared by 0 bases and J by 7 bases, with 6 bases between. The CDR3 sequence is CASSLAGGGELFF. CDR3 bases: TGTGCCAGCAGCTTAGCAGGGGGCGGGGAGCTGTTTTTT.

The chain uses TRBV25-1 and TRBJ2-2; TRBD2 might be the D (7 bases). CDR3 length equals 15 residues. Germline V CDR1 and CDR2: MGHDK, SYGVNS. The ends were cut back, 4 bases at V and 7 bases at J, with 16 bases in the middle. The CDR3 sequence is CASSASGRGVGELFF. CDR3 sequence (DNA): TGTGCCAGCAGTGCAAGTGGGAGGGGGGTCGGGGAGCTGTTTTTT.

The CDR3 loop is CASSDSPPTGGYGYTF. CDR3 nucleotides: TGTGCCAGCAGTGATTCACCCCCCACAGGGGGCTATGGCTACACCTTC. The chain employs TRBV25-1 and TRBJ1-2, with TRBD1 identical over 8 bases. With V trimmed by 3 bases and J by 4 bases, 10 bases remained unmatched. CDR1 and CDR2 (germline): MGHDK, SYGVNS. The CDR3 extends over 16 amino acids.